The 10 T cell receptor beta chains listed next were all sequenced from one sample in a study of blood T cell repertoires in COVID-19. Clones were read by immunoSEQ multiplex PCR, and TCRdb kept only the in-frame ones, dropping some. The repertoire consists of 70,000 to 95,000 clones, with 80% to 90% occurring once and the leading ten covering around 13%. Sequencing was done on a sample of peripheral blood. The receptors shown here come from a human donor in a cohort sampled during active COVID-19.

V gene TRBV29-1 combines with J gene TRBJ2-1, with TRBD2 matching 10 bases. In germline, CDR1 is SQVTM, CDR2 ANQGSEA. The V gene end was trimmed by 5 bases and the J gene end by 8 bases; junction bases not matched to a gene: 9. The CDR3 is made up of 14 amino acids. The CDR3 is CSVTERGGIYEQFF. CDR3 DNA sequence: TGCAGCGTTACAGAGCGGGGGGGCATTTATGAGCAGTTCTTC.

This clone was seen only a few times. The chain combines TRBV5-1 with TRBJ1-2, with 7 bases fitting TRBD1. Germline lookup yields CDR1 SGHRS and CDR2 YFSETQ. The J segment lost 5 bases and the V segment lost 2 bases, leaving 3 bases of the junction unmatched. The CDR3 sequence is 13 residues long. The CDR3: CASSFDRVYGYTF. In nucleotides, the CDR3 is TGCGCCAGCAGCTTCGACAGGGTATATGGCTACACCTTC.

The V call is TRBV5-6, the J call TRBJ2-2; D is possibly TRBD1 (6 bases). CDR3 size: 14 residues. V dropped 8 bases and J dropped 2 bases, with 13 bases sitting between them. The V gene's germline CDR1 is SGHDT and CDR2 YYEEEE. CDR3 region: CASLRGTNTGELFF. In DNA, the CDR3 is TGTGCCAGTCTAAGGGGGACAAACACCGGGGAGCTGTTTTTT.

This chain joins TRBV9 and TRBJ2-1; TRBD1 agrees at 8 bases. J was trimmed by 3 bases and V by 2 bases; bases with no gene match: 4. The CDR3 extends over 15 amino acids. CDR1 is SGDLS and CDR2 is YYNGEE in the germline V gene. The CDR3 loop reads CASSVSGQDYNEQFF. The CDR3 DNA sequence: TGTGCCAGCAGCGTGTCGGGACAGGACTACAATGAGCAGTTCTTC.

This clone was seen a few times. V usage is TRBV5-5 and J usage is TRBJ2-3, with 9 bases lining up with TRBD1. The CDR3 extends over 15 amino acids. Per germline, CDR1 SGHKS and CDR2 YYEKEE (reference sequence). Losses at the gene ends were 4 bases for V and 3 bases for J; bases not matched to a gene: 6. The CDR3 DNA reads TGTGCCAGCAGCACCACAGGGGGCAGGACAGATACGCAGTATTTT. Protein: CASSTTGGRTDTQYF. Full variable domain (missing parts from reference TRBV5-5 and TRBJ2-3): DAGVTQSPTHLIKTRGQQVTLRCSPISGHKSVSWYQQVLGQGPQFIFQYYEKEERGRGNFPDRFSARQFPNYSSELNVNALLLGDSALYLCASSTTGGRTDTQYFGPGTRLTVL.

The gene calls are TRBV29-1 and TRBJ1-2; the D is unclear. Deletions cut 4 bases from V and 4 bases from J, with 10 bases between. CDR3 size: 12 residues. Germline CDR1 is SQVTM and CDR2 is ANQGSEA. CDR3 nucleotide sequence: TGCAGCGTTGTACAAGGAGCCTATGGCTACACCTTC. This gives the protein CSVVQGAYGYTF.

The chain is built from TRBV29-1 and TRBJ1-1; tentative D call: TRBD1 (6 bases). Trimming shortened V by 4 bases and J by 1 base, and 16 bases separated the two germline ends. The V gene's germline CDR1 is SQVTM and CDR2 ANQGSEA. The CDR3 contains 15 residues. For the CDR3, the DNA is TGCAGCGTTGCACAGGGTTTTTGGGGGAACACTGAAGCTTTCTTT. This sequence encodes CSVAQGFWGNTEAFF.

This clone has a count of ten or more. The rearrangement joins TRBV10-3 to TRBJ2-7, with D perhaps matching TRBD2 (6 bases). CDR1 ENHRY and CDR2 SYGVKD come from the germline V gene. The CDR3 runs 15 residues. V lost 6 bases, J lost 1 base, and 16 bases lay in between. CDR3 nucleotide sequence: TGTGCCATCAGCCTCCCCCCGGGGGATTCCTACGAGCAGTACTTC. Protein sequence: CAISLPPGDSYEQYF.

This CDR3 reads CASSLLRGAHYGYTF. The CDR3 DNA reads TGTGCCAGCAGTTTATTGCGGGGGGCGCATTATGGCTACACCTTC. The chain employs TRBV27 and TRBJ1-2; D perhaps matches TRBD1 (6 bases). CDR1 and CDR2 from the germline V gene are MNHEY and SMNVEV (reference sequence). The CDR3 totals 15 residues. Between the trimmed V and J ends, which lost 1 base and 5 bases, there was a span of 14 bases.

The CDR3 here is CATDEGQFYNSPLHF. The CDR3 DNA reads TGTGCCACCGACGAGGGACAATTCTATAATTCACCCCTCCACTTT. The rearrangement joins TRBV10-3 to TRBJ1-6; tentative D call: TRBD1 (6 bases). Germline assignment: CDR1 ENHRY and CDR2 SYGVKD. CDR3 length equals 15 residues. V lost 10 bases to trimming and J lost 3 bases, with 16 bases between them.